This T cell receptor (beta chain) was recovered during a study of T cell responses to AZD1222 COVID-19 vaccine. Study results and limitations: Repertoires were collected only later (after the peak T cell response had occurred). Donors skewed white British and female; clonal diversity was possibly underestimated. Spike was spanned by vaccine-associated CD4 TCRs, which were dominant at 160-218 and 743-854.

The CDR3 has 13 residues. Trimming took off 6 bases at V and 6 bases at J, with 14 bases between the two ends. The germline V gene has CDR1 MNHEY and CDR2 SVGAGI. As to this clone: What it binds is not known.

Some clones are missing from TCRdb's copy, which holds only in-frame ones; the method was immunoSEQ multiplex PCR. This table has under 150,000 clones, 90% to 95% appearing once. The starting material was peripheral blood, obtained on day 0 of AZD1222 vaccination. The chain recombines TRBV6-5 with TRBJ1-2; the D gene is possibly TRBD1 (5 bases). This clonotype was obtained from an adult in good health. The CDR3 coding sequence is TGTGCCAGCAGCCTACTGCAGGGAGATGGCTACACCTTC. This encodes CASSLLQGDGYTF.